Sequencing of this T cell receptor beta chain was carried out in a study of response to subunit inactivated influenza vaccine. The sample holds a few counts of this clonotype. Germline V gives CDR1 PRHDT, CDR2 FYEKMQ (reference sequence). The CDR3 sequence is 17 residues long. With 2 bases clipped from V and 2 bases from J, the junction kept 9 bases outside the gene matches. Each CDR3 protein is one row after TCRdb ran MiXCR on the RT-PCR reads. The sample consists of about 650,000 distinct CDR3 sequences, about 14% of them appearing once. This receptor was identified in a man aged 45 to 65 who received an inactivated influenza vaccine. J is TRBJ2-3 and V is TRBV13; TRBD2 aligns across 8 bases. The source material was PBMCs from blood, sampled approximately 15 days before vaccination. As DNA, the CDR3 is TGTGCCAGCAGCTTAAGCGAGGTAGCGGGGTTCACAGATACGCAGTATTTT. It is translated as CASSLSEVAGFTDTQYF.